This entry describes one T cell receptor (beta chain). Its specificity is unknown. ViraFEST expansion of antigen-specific CD4+ T cells with viral peptide pools preceded sequencing. Subsequent to a culture period of approximately 11 days, CD4+ T cells were isolated. This person's SARS-CoV-2 infection, confirmed by PCR, occurred between March and December 2020. Cultures received IL-2 medium that replaced half the medium on days 3 and 7. The data derive from a study of vaccination effects on CD4 cells after COVID-19. Study summary: Two-dose BNT162b2 or mRNA-1273 vaccination was given to participants. Two convalescent pre-vaccine samples were taken 142 and 148 days post-diagnosis.

CDR1 is SGHAT, CDR2 FQDESV, per germline (reference sequence). The V segment lost 5 bases and the J segment 9 bases; nucleotides outside the gene matches: 14. The CDR3 is 16 amino acids. Method: immunoSEQ multiplex PCR; TCRdb's copy keeps in-frame clones and lacks some. The profile shows 15,000 to 20,000 clones, roughly 72% of them singletons. The sequencing here drew on CD4+ T cells from PBMCs cultured with SARS-CoV-2 spike peptides, taken before COVID-19 vaccination. The sequence derives from a human donor who had a prior SARS-CoV-2 infection. The chain carries TRBV11-1 and TRBJ2-4, with TRBD1 matching over 9 bases. The CDR3: CASSPRGEQGAGIQYF. The CDR3 DNA sequence: TGTGCCAGCAGCCCCCGGGGGGAACAGGGGGCTGGCATTCAGTACTTC.